The next 11 T cell receptor beta chains were all read from a single sample in a study of T cell repertoires in cytomegalovirus infection. MiXCR, run by TCRdb on the reads, gives a single entry per CDR3 protein. This repertoire shows about 260,000 distinct CDR3 sequences, approximately 14% found once; its top ten account for roughly 9.7%. What was sequenced was PBMCs. The receptors originated from a human donor in good health (CMV status not recorded). Some clones in this sample may be carry-over from other donors' samples.

Only a few counts were recorded for this clonotype. The chain employs TRBV28 and TRBJ1-2, with TRBD1 identical over 9 bases. The CDR3 is made up of 15 amino acids. J lost 2 bases, V lost 5 bases, and 6 bases had no gene match. In germline, CDR1 is MDHEN, CDR2 SYDVKM. Written as DNA, the CDR3 is TGTGCCAGCAGTCGTCCCGGGACAGGGAACTATGGCTACACCTTC. This translates into CASSRPGTGNYGYTF.

The chain employs TRBV7-4 and TRBJ2-4; D gene uncertain. The CDR3 covers 13 residues. Germline V CDR1 and CDR2: SGHVT, SQSDAQ. Trimming cost V 3 bases and J 1 base, with 4 bases left between them. Here the CDR3 reads CASSFRAKNIQYF. As DNA, the CDR3 is TGTGCCAGCAGCTTCCGGGCCAAAAACATTCAGTACTTC.

The rearrangement uses TRBV19 and TRBJ1-1; 9 positions match TRBD1. This CDR3 has 14 amino acids. Trimming took 8 bases from V and 0 from J; bases not matched to a gene: 4. Germline CDR1 reads LNHDA; CDR2 reads SQIVND (reference sequence). The CDR3 protein is CASDRTGVNTEAFF. The DNA for the CDR3 is TGTGCCAGTGACAGGACAGGGGTGAACACTGAAGCTTTCTTT. Variable domain in full (rest from reference TRBV19 and TRBJ1-1): DGGITQSPKYLFRKEGQNVTLSCEQNLNHDAMYWYRQDPGQGLRLIYYSQIVNDFQKGDIAEGYSVSREKKESFPLTVTSAQKNPTAFYLCASDRTGVNTEAFFGQGTRLTVV.

This clonotype was seen ten or more times. This chain uses TRBV7-6 with TRBJ2-6; D gene unclear. V was clipped by 6 bases and J by 0 bases, with 15 bases between them. The CDR3 totals 17 residues. Per the germline V gene, CDR1 is SGHVS and CDR2 is FNYEAQ. CDR3 sequence (DNA): TGTGCCAGCAGTCAAGGAACGGCTAGCTCTGGGGCCAACGTCCTGACTTTC. This encodes CASSQGTASSGANVLTF. The variable domain in full, with the rest retrieved from reference TRBV7-6 and TRBJ2-6, is GAGVSQSPRYKVTKRGQDVALRCDPISGHVSLYWYRQALGQGPEFLTYFNYEAQQDKSGLPNDRFSAERPEGSISTLTIQRTEQRDSAMYRCASSQGTASSGANVLTFGAGSRLTVL.

In its sample, this clonotype was seen a few times. This chain uses TRBV19 with TRBJ2-6; D is undetermined. The CDR3 is 15 residues long. In germline, CDR1 is LNHDA, CDR2 SQIVND (reference sequence). The V end lost 3 bases, the J end lost 0 bases, and 6 bases lay between the germline ends. The CDR3 sequence is CASSISFSGANVLTF. Here the CDR3 DNA reads TGTGCCAGTAGTATTAGTTTCTCTGGGGCCAACGTCCTGACTTTC.

This clonotype was observed a few times. J is TRBJ2-5 and V is TRBV28; no reliable D call. Germline-derived CDR1 and CDR2 are MDHEN and SYDVKM. Between the trimmed V and J ends, which lost 5 bases and 1 base, there was a span of 11 bases. CDR3 length equals 14 residues. CDR3 region: CASSKPGSQETQYF. The CDR3 nucleotides are TGTGCCAGCAGTAAGCCTGGTAGCCAAGAGACCCAGTACTTC.

This clonotype was seen ten or more times. V usage is TRBV7-8 and J usage is TRBJ2-7, with no clear D. Per the germline V gene, CDR1 is SGHVS and CDR2 is FQNEAQ. The CDR3 loop spans 12 amino acids. V dropped 5 bases and J dropped 3 bases, with 8 bases sitting between them. In DNA form, the CDR3 reads TGTGCCAGCAGCCTAACTATCTACGAGCAGTACTTC. It yields the protein CASSLTIYEQYF.

The gene calls are TRBV23-1 and TRBJ2-7; D not resolved. TRBV23-1 is an ORF, and what it does is uncertain. The CDR3 covers 17 residues. The V end was cut by 4 bases, the J end by 2 bases, with 21 bases between. The CDR3 region is CASSRRGPLPKPYEQYF. The DNA for the CDR3 is TGCGCCAGCAGTCGCCGAGGACCCCTCCCCAAACCCTACGAGCAGTACTTC.

This clonotype was detected ten times or more. This chain connects TRBV7-2 to TRBJ2-1; the D call may be TRBD1 or TRBD2 (6 bases each). V was clipped by 1 base and J by 6 bases, with 13 bases between them. The germline CDR1 and CDR2 sequences are SGHTA and FQGNSA. The CDR3 runs 15 residues. CDR3 nucleotide sequence: TGTGCCAGCAGCTTAGGGGGGGCCCTCCTCAATGAGCAGTTCTTC. Protein product: CASSLGGALLNEQFF.

This clonotype was detected many times. The chain employs TRBV7-2 and TRBJ1-1; D is unclear. Trimming pared 0 bases from V and 2 bases from J, leaving 10 bases between. Germline V CDR1 and CDR2: SGHTA, FQGNSA. The CDR3 has 15 amino acids. The CDR3 loop reads CASSLAPAENTEAFF. In nucleotides, the CDR3 is TGTGCCAGCAGCTTAGCTCCGGCAGAAAACACTGAAGCTTTCTTT.

The chain joins TRBV29-1 to TRBJ2-5, with D perhaps matching TRBD1 or TRBD2 (6 bases each). Looked up from germline, CDR1 is SQVTM and CDR2 is ANQGSEA. V gave up 6 bases and J gave up 4 bases, with 18 bases separating them. The CDR3 runs 14 residues. DNA of the CDR3: TGCAGCGTCGGGGGATCGGGACAAAGAGAGACCCAGTACTTC. Protein sequence: CSVGGSGQRETQYF.